Shown below are 14 T cell receptor beta chains from a single sample sequenced in a study of blood T cell repertoires in COVID-19. The protocol was immunoSEQ multiplex PCR, while the TCRdb copy is restricted to in-frame clones and leaves out a portion. The sample yields some 270,000 clones, under 90% seen once. Sequencing was done on a sample of PBMCs or T cells enriched from blood (not recorded which). The receptors come from a woman aged 40 to 55 who had recovered from COVID-19.

The V call is TRBV7-9, the J call TRBJ2-3; TRBD2 matches 13 bases. This CDR3 has 18 residues. Trimming at V came to 0 bases and at J to 1 base, leaving 4 bases not matched to a gene. The germline V gene has CDR1 SEHNR and CDR2 FQNEAQ (reference sequence). The CDR3: CASSLALAGGRGTDTQYF. Here the CDR3 DNA reads TGTGCCAGCAGCTTAGCACTAGCGGGGGGGCGAGGCACAGATACGCAGTATTTT.

The chain has TRBV7-3 and TRBJ1-1, with D possibly being TRBD1 (6 bases). This CDR3 region has 13 residues. V was cut by 3 bases and J by 2 bases, with 7 bases left in between. CDR1 and CDR2 (germline): SGHTA, FQGTGA. The CDR3 nucleotides are TGTGCCAGCAGCTTGACAGGTAACACTGAAGCTTTCTTT. Translation: CASSLTGNTEAFF.

V gene TRBV4-3 combines with J gene TRBJ1-5, with TRBD1 as a possible D gene (5 bases). This CDR3 has 16 residues. Germline loops: CDR1 LGHNA, CDR2 YSLEER. Trimming left V 1 base short and J 0 bases short, with 10 bases between. This CDR3 is CASSQAGGYSNQPQHF. CDR3 nucleotide sequence: TGCGCCAGCAGCCAAGCGGGGGGTTATAGCAATCAGCCCCAGCATTTT.

With regard to this clone: Other nucleotide sequences in the sample specify the same CDR3. This chain connects TRBV6-5 to TRBJ1-1, with D perhaps TRBD1 (5 bases). The germline V gene encodes CDR1 MNHEY and CDR2 SVGAGI. With 2 bases removed from V and 2 bases from J, the gap between germline ends came to 6 bases. CDR3 length equals 13 residues. In DNA form, the CDR3 reads TGTGCCAGCAGTTACCAGGGCAACACTGAAGCTTTCTTT. This encodes CASSYQGNTEAFF.

The V and J genes are TRBV9 and TRBJ1-2, with a weak D call TRBD1 (6 bases). This CDR3 contains 14 residues. Per the germline V gene, CDR1 is SGDLS and CDR2 is YYNGEE. Trimming left V 3 bases short and J 7 bases short, with 16 bases between. The CDR3 loop is CASSAQQGTPGYTF. The DNA of the CDR3 is TGTGCCAGCAGCGCCCAACAGGGAACCCCTGGCTACACCTTC.

The V call is TRBV19, the J call TRBJ2-3, with D possibly matching TRBD2 (7 bases). V lost 5 bases to trimming and J lost 2 bases, with 20 bases between them. CDR3 size: 17 residues. Per the germline V gene, CDR1 is LNHDA and CDR2 is SQIVND (reference sequence). The CDR3 sequence: CASSPYLGGGPTDTQYF. CDR3 bases: TGTGCCAGTAGTCCCTACCTCGGCGGGGGCCCCACAGATACGCAGTATTTT.

This sequence joins TRBV12-3 or TRBV12-4 and TRBJ1-4; D call uncertain. The CDR3 loop spans 11 amino acids. Trimming removed 3 bases at V and 7 bases at J, with 3 bases between. The CDR3 is CASSLSEKLFF. CDR3 DNA sequence: TGTGCCAGCAGTTTGAGTGAAAAACTGTTTTTT.

This chain uses TRBV27 with TRBJ2-5, with 15 bases aligning to TRBD2. There are 18 residues in the CDR3. The germline V gene encodes CDR1 MNHEY and CDR2 SMNVEV (reference sequence). Germline trimming cut 5 bases from V and 5 bases from J; bases unmatched to any gene: 12. The CDR3 protein is CASSGGRTSGRAWETQYF. CDR3 sequence (DNA): TGTGCCAGCAGTGGGGGACGGACTAGCGGGAGGGCCTGGGAGACCCAGTACTTC.

The V gene is TRBV6-5, the J gene TRBJ2-7; 9 bases are a match to TRBD1. The germline V gene has CDR1 MNHEY and CDR2 SVGAGI. CDR3 length: 13 residues. J was trimmed by 3 bases and V by 6 bases; bases with no gene match: 3. The chain's CDR3 is CASRGQGFYEQYF. As DNA, the CDR3 is TGTGCCAGCAGGGGACAGGGATTCTACGAGCAGTACTTC.

The CDR3 reads CASSTRGSGKETEAFF. As DNA, the CDR3 is TGTGCCAGCAGCACTAGGGGGTCGGGGAAGGAGACTGAAGCTTTCTTT. The chain has TRBV7-9 and TRBJ1-1; D perhaps matches TRBD1 (6 bases). The V gene lost 5 bases and the J gene lost 5 bases, with 21 bases spanning the gap. Germline assignment: CDR1 SEHNR and CDR2 FQNEAQ (reference sequence). The CDR3 is 16 amino acids. The entire variable domain, with the rest obtained from reference TRBV7-9 and TRBJ1-1, is as follows: DTGVSQNPRHKITKRGQNVTFRCDPISEHNRLYWYRQTLGQGPEFLTYFQNEAQLEKSRLLSDRFSAERPKGSFSTLEIQRTEQGDSAMYLCASSTRGSGKETEAFFGQGTRLTVV.

The chain employs TRBV19 and TRBJ2-1; perhaps TRBD2 as D (5 bases). CDR1 LNHDA and CDR2 SQIVND come from the germline V gene (reference sequence). The CDR3 spans 14 residues. V was pared by 6 bases and J by 0 bases, with 9 bases between. CDR3: CASSGESSYNEQFF. CDR3 DNA sequence: TGTGCCAGTAGCGGGGAAAGCTCCTACAATGAGCAGTTCTTC.

The J gene is TRBJ2-1, the V gene TRBV6-5; D may be TRBD2 (5 bases). Germline V gene sequence: CDR1 MNHEY, CDR2 SVGAGI. This CDR3 has 15 amino acids. Trimming left V 4 bases short and J 5 bases short, with 15 bases between. CDR3 DNA sequence: TGTGCCAGCAGTTCTGCCCCGCGGGCCCACAATGAGCAGTTCTTC. It translates to CASSSAPRAHNEQFF.

The chain joins TRBV18 to TRBJ2-1; 7 bases agree with TRBD1. The CDR3 is 14 residues long. Germline loops: CDR1 KGHSH, CDR2 LQKENI. The ends lost 5 bases at V and 4 bases at J; junction bases unmatched: 5. CDR3 loop: CASSSRDRYNEQFF. The CDR3 nucleotides are TGTGCCAGCTCATCCCGGGACAGATACAATGAGCAGTTCTTC. Variable domain in full (rest from reference TRBV18 and TRBJ2-1): NAGVMQNPRHLVRRRGQEARLRCSPMKGHSHVYWYRQLPEEGLKFMVYLQKENIIDESGMPKERFSAEFPKEGPSILRIQQVVRGDSAAYFCASSSRDRYNEQFFGPGTRLTVL.

The rearrangement joins TRBV15 to TRBJ2-5; 10 nucleotides match TRBD1. CDR1 is LNHNV and CDR2 is YYDKDF in the germline V gene (reference sequence). Germline trimming cut 0 bases from V and 3 bases from J; bases unmatched to any gene: 4. There are 16 residues in the CDR3. CDR3 in DNA: TGTGCCACCAGCAGAGATCGGACAGGGGGGAAAGAGACCCAGTACTTC. Protein product: CATSRDRTGGKETQYF.